This TCR beta chain stems from a study of T cells expressing NK-cell markers. On the study more broadly: Seropositivity for HCMV was found in seven of the eight sequenced donors, with one seronegative.

The CDR3 has 18 amino acids. CDR1 is DFQATT, CDR2 SNEGSKA, per germline (reference sequence). TCRdb processed the 5' RACE reads again and assigns one entry to each CDR3 protein, with no DNA. The sample table includes some 390,000 distinct CDR3 sequences. The sample comprised blood T cells: a sorted CD56 or NKG2C T cell subset, CD4+ or CD8+ T cells, or bulk PBMC T cells (not recorded which). J is TRBJ2-1 and V is TRBV20-1; the TCRdb call, TRBD2, lacks DNA for checking. This TCR was sampled from a woman in her forties or fifties in good health. The CDR3 region is CSARPGLAGVGAYNEQFF.